Below are 28 T cell receptor beta chains sequenced from a single sample in a study of sequential checkpoint blockade in melanoma. The treatment was: randomized to nivolumab then ipilimumab (arm A) or the reverse (arm B). This table comes from immunoSEQ multiplex PCR, and its TCRdb copy is limited to in-frame clones, with some not included. The sample lists approximately 31,000 clones; 80% to 90% were seen once. Sequencing used CD8+ T cells sorted from blood (inferred from file names), obtained from a patient given nivolumab and ipilimumab in sequence. The receptors here all came from a human donor with melanoma.

Turning to this clone: No conserved phenylalanine or tryptophan is present at the end of the CDR3, so a read error is the likely explanation. V is TRBV7-2 and J is TRBJ1-1; D call uncertain. Germline CDR1 reads SGHTA; CDR2 reads FQGNSA. The ends were cut back, 2 bases at V and 6 bases at J, with 16 bases in the middle. The CDR3 runs to 15 residues. The CDR3 DNA sequence: TGTGCCAGCAGCTTAATAAGGAGGGAATTTGCTGAAGCTTTCCTT. It is translated as CASSLIRREFAEAFL.

This clone has just one count. The chain joins TRBV27 to TRBJ2-5, with TRBD2 identical over 11 bases. Germline V gene data show CDR1 as MNHEY and CDR2 as SMNVEV (reference sequence). The CDR3 spans 15 residues. V lost 5 bases and J lost 7; bases outside the gene matches: 9. CDR3 loop: CASSLVAGGPVTQYF. Here the CDR3 DNA reads TGTGCCAGCAGTCTTGTAGCGGGAGGGCCGGTGACCCAGTACTTC.

The chain carries TRBV4-1 and TRBJ2-2, with D hard to call. The germline gives CDR1 MGHRA, CDR2 YSYEKL. The CDR3 is 16 amino acids. The germline V and J ends were trimmed by 1 base and 0 bases, with 9 bases remaining between them. Written as DNA, the CDR3 is TGCGCCAGCAGCCAAGCGTCTTTCGCGAACACCGGGGAGCTGTTTTTT. It specifies CASSQASFANTGELFF.

This clone was found a few times. This chain connects TRBV11-3 to TRBJ2-7; D is unresolved. Germline V gene data show CDR1 as SGHNT and CDR2 as YENEEA. Trimming took off 5 bases at V and 5 bases at J, with 13 bases between the two ends. This CDR3 has 13 residues. In nucleotides, the CDR3 is TGTGCCAGCAGCCCCAGTGCGCGGCACGAGCAGTACTTC. This encodes CASSPSARHEQYF.

The chain employs TRBV4-1 and TRBJ2-7, with a tentative D call TRBD1 (6 bases). The germline V and J ends were trimmed by 3 bases and 0 bases, with 15 bases remaining between them. The germline CDR1 and CDR2 sequences are MGHRA and YSYEKL. This CDR3 contains 16 residues. Here the CDR3 reads CASSHAGTRSSYEQYF. CDR3 nucleotides: TGCGCCAGCAGCCACGCCGGGACACGCAGCTCCTACGAGCAGTACTTC.

The chain employs TRBV28 and TRBJ2-7, with D uncertain. The CDR3 extends over 13 amino acids. Germline loops: CDR1 MDHEN, CDR2 SYDVKM. Trimming took off 3 bases at V and 5 bases at J, with 11 bases between the two ends. The CDR3 loop is CASSFSGADEQYF. The DNA for the CDR3 is TGTGCCAGCAGTTTTAGTGGTGCCGACGAGCAGTACTTC.

The V and J genes are TRBV6-6 and TRBJ2-7; no firm D call. V dropped 8 bases and J dropped 0 bases, with 5 bases sitting between them. Germline V lookup: CDR1 MNHNY, CDR2 SVGAGI (reference sequence). This CDR3 comprises 11 residues. This CDR3 is CASYNSYEQYF. CDR3 bases: TGTGCCAGCTATAACTCCTACGAGCAGTACTTC.

The chain employs TRBV7-9 and TRBJ2-4, with TRBD2 identical over 9 bases. V trimming: 3 bases; J trimming: 4 bases; junction bases outside the gene matches: 10. CDR3 length equals 17 residues. The germline V gene has CDR1 SEHNR and CDR2 FQNEAQ (reference sequence). CDR3: CASSFPQTSGLKNIQYF. As DNA, the CDR3 is TGTGCCAGCAGCTTTCCCCAGACTAGCGGTCTAAAAAACATTCAGTACTTC.

The gene calls are TRBV7-9 and TRBJ1-1; possibly TRBD1 for D (6 bases). The CDR3 runs to 12 residues. CDR1 is SEHNR, CDR2 FQNEAQ, per germline (reference sequence). V was pared by 5 bases and J by 11 bases, with 15 bases between. In DNA, the CDR3 is TGTGCCAGCAGCCAGGACAGCCCCTGGGCTTTCTTT. Encoded protein: CASSQDSPWAFF.

V is TRBV7-9 and J is TRBJ1-5; D might be TRBD1 (5 bases). CDR3 length equals 12 residues. The germline CDR1 and CDR2 sequences are SEHNR and FQNEAQ (reference sequence). V gave up 3 bases and J gave up 9 bases, with 9 bases separating them. In DNA form, the CDR3 reads TGTGCCAGCAGCTTGGCGGGGGGGCCCCAGCATTTT. Protein sequence: CASSLAGGPQHF.

V is TRBV10-3 and J is TRBJ2-1; TRBD2 is a possible D gene (6 bases). Looked up from germline, CDR1 is ENHRY and CDR2 is SYGVKD. V was clipped by 0 bases and J by 5 bases, with 11 bases between them. This CDR3 region has 15 residues. The CDR3 nucleotides are TGTGCCATCAGTGAGTCGATTGGGACTCACAATGAGCAGTTCTTC. It is translated as CAISESIGTHNEQFF.

V and J are TRBV21-1 and TRBJ1-2; the listed D gene, TRBD1, was not tested against the DNA. TRBV21-1 is tagged as a pseudogene. There are 10 residues in the CDR3. CDR3 bases: TGTGCCAGGACAGGGCATGGCTACACCTTC. It specifies CARTGHGYTF.

The V gene is TRBV21-1, the J gene TRBJ1-2. TRBV21-1 constitutes a pseudogene. This CDR3 has 16 residues. This CDR3 is CASPVARVMRNYGYTF. The CDR3 nucleotides are TGTGCTAGCCCGGTAGCCAGAGTCATGCGGAACTATGGCTACACCTTC.

The chain employs TRBV18 and TRBJ2-6; D perhaps matches TRBD2 (5 bases). This CDR3 has 14 residues. V was clipped by 6 bases and J by 2 bases, with 8 bases between them. CDR1 and CDR2 (germline): KGHSH, LQKENI. CDR3 in amino acids: CASSPGTGANVLTF. The CDR3 nucleotides read TGTGCCAGCTCCCCCGGGACTGGGGCCAACGTCCTGACTTTC.

This rearrangement joins TRBV10-3 to TRBJ1-3; 8 bases fit TRBD1. The CDR3 is 14 amino acids. The ends lost 5 bases at V and 2 bases at J; junction bases unmatched: 2. Germline V gives CDR1 ENHRY, CDR2 SYGVKD. The DNA for the CDR3 is TGTGCCATCAGTCCGACAGGGGCTGGAAACACCATATATTTT. It specifies CAISPTGAGNTIYF.

This CDR3 is CASSPWTGPSSYNEQFF. In DNA form, the CDR3 reads TGTGCCAGCAGCCCCTGGACAGGACCGAGCTCCTACAATGAGCAGTTCTTC. The gene calls are TRBV11-2 and TRBJ2-1; 7 bases agree with TRBD1. Germline V gives CDR1 SGHAT, CDR2 FQNNGV. The CDR3 runs 17 residues. Germline trimming cut 5 bases from V and 0 bases from J; bases unmatched to any gene: 10. Combining the CDR3 with reference TRBV11-2 and TRBJ2-1 gives the whole variable domain EAGVAQSPRYKIIEKRQSVAFWCNPISGHATLYWYQQILGQGPKLLIQFQNNGVVDDSQLPKDRFSAERLKGVDSTLKIQPAKLEDSAVYLCASSPWTGPSSYNEQFFGPGTRLTVL.

This chain links TRBV5-6 with TRBJ2-7; TRBD1 might be the D (6 bases). The CDR3 runs to 13 residues. Germline CDR1 and CDR2: SGHDT and YYEEEE. V lost 3 bases to trimming and J lost 5 bases, with 12 bases between them. CDR3 in amino acids: CASSYTGLHEQYF. Written as DNA, the CDR3 is TGTGCCAGCAGCTATACAGGGCTCCACGAGCAGTACTTC.

This chain connects TRBV7-2 to TRBJ2-5; 9 bases are shared with TRBD2. The germline V gene has CDR1 SGHTA and CDR2 FQGNSA. The CDR3 runs to 15 residues. The ends lost 2 bases at V and 4 bases at J; junction bases unmatched: 5. The CDR3 coding sequence is TGTGCCAGCAGCTTACTGGCGGGAGGGGGAGAGACCCAGTACTTC. It specifies CASSLLAGGGETQYF. Based on the CDR3 plus reference TRBV7-2 and TRBJ2-5, the full variable domain is GAGVSQSPSNKVTEKGKDVELRCDPISGHTALYWYRQSLGQGLEFLIYFQGNSAPDKSGLPSDRFSAERTGGSVSTLTIQRTQQEDSAVYLCASSLLAGGGETQYFGPGTRLLVL.

This chain uses TRBV4-1 with TRBJ1-5, with 7 bases that match TRBD1. The CDR3 consists of 14 residues. V lost 1 base to trimming and J lost 5 bases; unmatched junction nucleotides: 2. The V gene's germline CDR1 is MGHRA and CDR2 YSYEKL. The DNA for the CDR3 is TGCGCCAGCAGCCAAGTAGACAGGGATCAGCCCCAGCATTTT. Translating it yields CASSQVDRDQPQHF.

The V call is TRBV5-6, the J call TRBJ2-1; D call uncertain. This CDR3 region has 17 residues. Germline lookup yields CDR1 SGHDT and CDR2 YYEEEE. The ends were cut back, 1 base at V and 0 bases at J, with 14 bases in the middle. In nucleotides, the CDR3 is TGTGCCAGCAGCTTGTCCTGGAGCTGGAGCTCCTACAATGAGCAGTTCTTC. Protein product: CASSLSWSWSSYNEQFF.

The chain employs TRBV19 and TRBJ1-2; maybe TRBD1 (5 bases). From germline, CDR1 is LNHDA and CDR2 SQIVND (reference sequence). CDR3 length: 15 residues. The V end lost 1 base, the J end lost 4 bases, and 13 bases lay between the germline ends. The CDR3 loop is CASSIAPGLGYGYTF. DNA of the CDR3: TGTGCCAGTAGTATAGCCCCAGGGTTGGGCTATGGCTACACCTTC.

The genes are TRBV5-6 and TRBJ2-1; 7 bases align to TRBD2. V lost 2 bases, J lost 13 bases, and 6 bases stayed unmatched. CDR1 is SGHDT and CDR2 is YYEEEE in the germline V gene. The CDR3 covers 12 residues. The CDR3 spells CASSFSGSPQFF. The CDR3 region has the DNA TGTGCCAGCAGCTTTAGCGGGTCGCCACAGTTCTTC.

By frequency in the sample, this clone is medium-sized (0.01 to 0.1%). The chain couples TRBV25-1 to TRBJ2-3; a possible D gene is TRBD1 (5 bases). Germline V CDR1 and CDR2: MGHDK, SYGVNS. This CDR3 is 14 amino acids long. Deletions cut 1 base from V and 3 bases from J, with 8 bases between. CDR3 sequence reads: CASSEFTGTDTQYF. As DNA, the CDR3 is TGTGCCAGCAGTGAATTTACAGGAACAGATACGCAGTATTTT.

The CDR3, as DNA: TGTGCCAGCAGGTCCAGGGAACCGAGCAATCAGCCCCAGCATTTT. This translates into CASRSREPSNQPQHF. The chain employs TRBV6-1 and TRBJ1-5; maybe TRBD1 (5 bases). The CDR3 runs to 15 residues. Germline V gives CDR1 MNHNS, CDR2 SASEGT. Trimming removed 6 bases at V and 1 base at J, with 13 bases between.

The V and J genes are TRBV15 and TRBJ2-2; TRBD1 matches at 9 bases. Germline V CDR1 and CDR2: LNHNV, YYDKDF (reference sequence). CDR3 length equals 15 residues. J was trimmed by 6 bases and V by 1 base; bases with no gene match: 3. In DNA form, the CDR3 reads TGTGCCACCAGCAGAGGGACAGGGGATTCCGGGGAGCTGTTTTTT. Translated, it gives CATSRGTGDSGELFF.

The chain combines TRBV13 with TRBJ2-7; 7 bases are a match to TRBD2. V shed 4 bases, J shed 3 bases, and the junction held 12 bases outside the gene matches. The CDR3 is made up of 16 amino acids. In germline, CDR1 is PRHDT, CDR2 FYEKMQ (reference sequence). CDR3: CASSSSSRGIRYEQYF. Written as DNA, the CDR3 is TGTGCCAGCAGCTCCTCGTCGCGGGGGATCCGCTACGAGCAGTACTTC.

The J gene is TRBJ2-5, the V gene TRBV4-1; 13 nucleotides agree with TRBD2. Near its end, the DNA agrees better with TRBJ2-7, so the J call may be wrong. The CDR3 length is 16 residues. Germline V gene lookup returns CDR1 MGHRA and CDR2 YSYEKL. The DNA for the CDR3 is TGCGCCAGCAGCCACAGACTAGCGGGAGGATCCTACGAGCAGTACTTC. Translated, it gives CASSHRLAGGSYEQYF.

The chain recombines TRBV7-9 with TRBJ1-1; D is unclear. The CDR3 has 14 amino acids. V was clipped by 5 bases and J by 3 bases, with 13 bases between them. The germline V gene encodes CDR1 SEHNR and CDR2 FQNEAQ (reference sequence). This CDR3 reads CASSPRAGYTEAFF. The CDR3 nucleotides read TGTGCCAGCAGCCCGCGGGCAGGTTACACTGAAGCTTTCTTT.